A selection of T cell receptor beta chains follows, all from one sample in a study of control samples from healthy donors and cancer patients. Clones were read by immunoSEQ multiplex PCR, and TCRdb kept only the in-frame ones, dropping some. The data contain 45,000 to 60,000 clones, around 90% of them seen just once; the ten biggest clones take up over 12%. The sample comprised PBMCs. The receptor set was obtained from a man in his sixties with head and neck cancer. The CDR3 runs from the conserved cysteine through the conserved F or W.

j_gene	v_gene	CDR3aa
TRBJ1-3	TRBV5-1	CASSLAAGRSGNTIYF
TRBJ2-3	TRBV11-3	CASSLGGTGGTDTQYF
TRBJ1-2	TRBV7-2	CASSLAAGVLYGYTF
TRBJ2-5	TRBV27	CASSSSGTLETQYF
TRBJ1-1	TRBV4-3	CASSQALMGTEAFF
TRBJ1-1	TRBV30	CAWKGETGGGTEAFF
TRBJ2-1	TRBV7-2	CASSPRLAGGLDNEQFF
TRBJ1-3	TRBV30	CAWNVGLGNTIYF
TRBJ2-1	TRBV4-2	CASSQDNLGRGDNEQFF
TRBJ2-1	TRBV11-1	CASSPFLHNRRNEQFF
TRBJ1-5	TRBV16	CASRRVNQPQHF
TRBJ1-1	TRBV27	CASSAGMGSQAFF
TRBJ2-1	TRBV7-3	CASSPTGTSTYEQFF
TRBJ1-6	TRBV5-1	CASSLSSGGNSPLHF
TRBJ2-1	TRBV19	CATSGQGAYNEQFF
TRBJ2-7	TRBV5-1	CASSLDQGNEQYF
TRBJ1-1	TRBV20-1	CSAPSGTEAFF